These T cell receptor beta chains were read from a single sample in a study of blood T cells in healthy people across ages. From the 5' RACE reads, TCRdb called clonotypes with MiXCR, one entry per CDR3 protein. The data hold about 640,000 distinct CDR3 sequences, with 58% observed a single time. Input material: blood. The receptor source for this set is a man in his fifties or sixties in good health. Each CDR3 is given with its conserved first and last residue. The D gene is left open where the match is weak. Part of the rows lack a size; the others show once, few, many or a class for expanded clones.

j_call d_call clone_size v_call cdr3_nt cdr3_aa
TRBJ2-3 TRBD2 - TRBV29-1 TGCAGCGTTGACGGGACTAGCGGCACAGATACGCAGTATTTT CSVDGTSGTDTQYF
TRBJ2-2 TRBD1 - TRBV20-1 TGCAGTGCAGAGACAGGGGGCGCCAGGACCGGGGAGCTGTTTTTT CSAETGGARTGELFF
TRBJ1-4 - - TRBV7-9 TGTGCCAGCTCCCGTTCCGGGGGGGGCGAAAAACTGTTTTTT CASSRSGGGEKLFF
TRBJ2-1 TRBD2 - TRBV6-2/TRBV6-3 TGTGCCAGCACCCTTCCGGGACTAGGGTACAATGAGCAGTTCTTC CASTLPGLGYNEQFF
TRBJ2-4 TRBD2 few TRBV2 TGTGCCAGCAGTGAAGCGACTAGCGGGGGGGCCGATGGCTGGGCCAAAAACATTCAGTACTTC CASSEATSGGADGWAKNIQYF
TRBJ2-3 - - TRBV10-1 TGCGCCAGCAGGAGGGAGCAGGGGCAGTATTTT CASRREQGQYF
TRBJ2-5 TRBD1 few TRBV20-1 TGCAGTCCTGGGGACAGGGATGTTTTCTTAGGAGAGACCCAGTACTTC CSPGDRDVFLGETQYF
TRBJ2-1 - few TRBV29-1 TGCAGCGTTGGGGCAACCGATAATGAGCAGTTCTTC CSVGATDNEQFF
TRBJ2-1 - - TRBV20-1 TGCAGTGCTAGAGGAGACCCATCTCCGGAGCTAGGGGAGCAGTTCTTC CSARGDPSPELGEQFF
TRBJ2-2 TRBD2 - TRBV12-3/TRBV12-4 TGTGCCAGCAGTCACTGGGGGGGAGACACCGGGGAGCTGTTTTTT CASSHWGGDTGELFF
TRBJ2-5 TRBD1 - TRBV20-1 TGCAGTGCCACAGGGGGAGCTAATACGGCTGAGCAGTACTTC CSATGGANTAEQYF
TRBJ2-3 - many TRBV28 TGTGCCAGCAGTTCGGGGGGCACTAGCACAGATACGCAGTATTTT CASSSGGTSTDTQYF
TRBJ2-3 - - TRBV2 TGTGCCGGAAAACAGGGCCCCAGCACAGATACGCAGTATTTT CAGKQGPSTDTQYF
TRBJ2-5 TRBD2 many TRBV28 TGTGCCAGCAGTGGGACTAGCGGGGGGACAGAGACCCAGTACTTC CASSGTSGGTETQYF
TRBJ1-1 - few TRBV15 TGTGCCACCAGCAGAGGTCTGAACACTGAAGCTTTCTTT CATSRGLNTEAFF
TRBJ2-5 TRBD1 - TRBV6-1 TGTGCCAGCAGTGAAACCCCAGGGGGTGTGGAGACCCAGTACTTC CASSETPGGVETQYF
TRBJ1-4 - once TRBV7-2 TGTGCCAGCAGCTTAGTGACGGTCGGGGGCGAAAAACTGTTTTTT CASSLVTVGGEKLFF
TRBJ2-6 TRBD2 few TRBV12-3/TRBV12-4 TGTGCCAGCTCGGGCGGGGGACCCTCTGGGGCCAACGTCCTGACTTTC CASSGGGPSGANVLTF
TRBJ2-1 - - TRBV5-1 TGCGCCAGCAGCTTGGAGTCGAGGCAGTTCTTC CASSLESRQFF
TRBJ2-1 - few TRBV5-1 TGCGCCAGCAGCTTGGTGCTGTTCTTC CASSLVLFF
TRBJ2-7 - - TRBV5-1 TGCGCCAGCAGCTTGGGAGGGAATCCCCACGAGCAGTACTTC CASSLGGNPHEQYF
TRBJ2-1 TRBD2 - TRBV28 TGTGCCAGCAGTTTCTCTAGCGGGGGAGTCGGTGAGCAGTTCTTC CASSFSSGGVGEQFF
TRBJ2-3 - - TRBV20-1 TGCAGTGCAAACAACGGGGCCACAGATACGCAGTATTTT CSANNGATDTQYF
TRBJ2-7 TRBD2 - TRBV7-2 TGTGCCAGCAGCCTAACGGGACTAGCGGCGTACGAGCAGTACTTC CASSLTGLAAYEQYF
TRBJ2-1 TRBD2 - TRBV27 TGTGCCAGCAGTTTCACTAGCGGGGGGAACTACAATGAGCAGTTCTTC CASSFTSGGNYNEQFF
TRBJ2-7 TRBD1 - TRBV12-3/TRBV12-4 TGTGCCAGCAGTACCCAGGGACAGGGATACGAGCAGTACTTC CASSTQGQGYEQYF
TRBJ1-5 TRBD1 - TRBV12-3/TRBV12-4 TGTGCCAGCAGTTCCACAGGGGCGCTTGAACAGCCCCAGCATTTT CASSSTGALEQPQHF
TRBJ1-5 - - TRBV28 TGTGCCAGCAGACCAGGGTCTAGCGGCAATCAGCCCCAGCATTTT CASRPGSSGNQPQHF
TRBJ2-1 - - TRBV4-1 TGCGCCAGCAGCCAAGAGGTGGGGCAGCTCGGTGAGCAGTTCTTC CASSQEVGQLGEQFF
TRBJ1-1 - few TRBV28 TGTGCCAGCAGCTCCGGGGGGGGGAACACTGAAGCTTTCTTT CASSSGGGNTEAFF
TRBJ1-2 TRBD1 - TRBV27 TGTGCCAGCAGTTTGAGAGGGGGCGCGGGCTATGGCTACACCTTC CASSLRGGAGYGYTF
TRBJ1-1 TRBD1 - TRBV2 TGTGCCAGCAGTGAGGACAGGGCCACTGAAGCTTTCTTT CASSEDRATEAFF
TRBJ2-5 TRBD1 - TRBV4-2 TGTGCCAGCAGCCAAGTAGGAGACAGGGGCGGCGAGACCCAGTACTTC CASSQVGDRGGETQYF
TRBJ2-5 - - TRBV9 TGTGCCAGCAGCGTCCGTACTAGGGGAGAGACCCAGTACTTC CASSVRTRGETQYF
TRBJ1-1 - - TRBV5-1 TGCGCCAGCAGCCCAGGATTGCAGAACACTGAAGCTTTCTTT CASSPGLQNTEAFF
TRBJ2-7 - few TRBV5-6 TGTGCCAGCAGCTCAGTTGCGGACAACTACTACGAGCAGTACTTC CASSSVADNYYEQYF